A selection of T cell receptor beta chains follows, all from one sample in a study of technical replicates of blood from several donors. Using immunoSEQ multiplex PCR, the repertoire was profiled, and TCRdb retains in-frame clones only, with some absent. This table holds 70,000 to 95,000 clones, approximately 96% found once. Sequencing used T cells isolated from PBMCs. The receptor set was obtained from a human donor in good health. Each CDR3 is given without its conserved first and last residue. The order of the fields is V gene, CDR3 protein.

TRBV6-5,ASSYFTGVNTEAF
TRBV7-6,ASSRNIAGGSSYEQY
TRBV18,ASSPGQGALNEQF
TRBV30,AWSDRTGMAT
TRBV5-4,ASSLVGQGEDTQY
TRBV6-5,ASTGETQY
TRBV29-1,SVGSLSGTGGSYGYT
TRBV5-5,ASSPWTGGYEQY
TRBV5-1,ASSSTSGRVYEQY
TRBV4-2,ASSQRQGDTDTQY
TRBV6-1,ASSEDPLAGYNEQF
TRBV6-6,ASSYSWDRDGNTIY
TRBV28,ASSLGQGAEETQY
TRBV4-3,ASSQDGRIPGGEGYT
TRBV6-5,ASSGTHNEQF
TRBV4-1,ASSQGPGQGHQPQH
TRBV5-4,ASSLRVAAGNEQF
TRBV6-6,ASSYSGQLQETQY
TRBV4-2,ASSPPDWNYGYT
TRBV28,ASRRGRDMNTEAF
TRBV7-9,ASSPDAGTGASTGELF
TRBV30,AWSIETGDYEQY
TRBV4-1,ASSPENLNTEAF
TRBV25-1,ASSEYGTTNEKLF
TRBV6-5,ASSYLGEVRAEAF
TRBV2,ASSEQGSNQPQH
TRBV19,ASRTGWSEAF
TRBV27,ASSFQTGYNEQF
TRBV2,ASKDNSNEQY
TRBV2,ASSPQGTSGRALSYNEQF
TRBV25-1,ASSEYASNGGYT
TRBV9,ASSPPSGSLYEQY
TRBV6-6,ASSYLADNYGYT
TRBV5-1,ASGISGPQETQY
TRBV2,ASRSLQGNGELF
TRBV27,ATATQETQY
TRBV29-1,SVRGTSGKDEQF
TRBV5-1,ASSLVKNPGGIEQY
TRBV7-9,ASSLGQGGYTEAF
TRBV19,ASAGTGSTNEKLF
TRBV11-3,ASSLYPLAAGGSYNEQF
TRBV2,ASSSWRRESTEAF
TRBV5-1,ASSTGDVAVETQY
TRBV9,ASNSRYGYT
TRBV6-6,ASSSPGEAF
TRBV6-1,ASRLAAQETQY
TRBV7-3,ASSLWAGGTDTQY
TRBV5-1,ASSLSGVGTDTQY
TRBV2,ASRLAGGTDTQY
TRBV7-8,ASNSGVKETQY
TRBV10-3,AINLGEGQPQH
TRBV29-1,SVEGDCKETQY
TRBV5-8,ASSAWKGEQY
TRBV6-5,ASSYSKIDRTEAF
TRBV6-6,ASSSLGQGNTEAF